This TCR beta chain originates from a study of cytomegalovirus exposure and HLA in healthy donors. Study findings and constraints: Immune exposure data for these donors was limited to CMV serostatus.

The V gene lost 4 bases and the J gene lost 0 bases, with 6 bases spanning the gap. Germline V CDR1 and CDR2: SQVTM, ANQGSEA. The CDR3 has 12 residues. Vbeta (60) and Jbeta (13) primers were used in the PCR. The repertoire was sequenced with immunoSEQ multiplex PCR; TCRdb's copy has only in-frame clones and lacks some. This table has approximately 210,000 clones, roughly 76% appearing once. This clone was seen more than once but under ten times. Antigen unknown. The chain links TRBV29-1 to TRBJ2-5; D gene uncertain. Material for sequencing was PBMCs. This clonotype was sampled from a woman aged 25-40 years in good health and CMV-seropositive. The CDR3 is CSVARNQETQYF. CDR3 nucleotides: TGCAGCGTTGCGCGGAACCAAGAGACCCAGTACTTC.